This is a list of T cell receptor beta chains from one sample in a study of cytomegalovirus exposure and HLA in healthy donors. Generated by immunoSEQ multiplex PCR, the TCRdb table keeps only in-frame clones and is missing some. The table includes more than 130,000 clones, about four fifths detected once. Sequenced material: PBMCs. The receptors stem from a man aged 25-45 years in good health and CMV-seronegative. Each CDR3 is given with its conserved first and last residue. The D gene is left open where the match is weak. Part of the rows lack a size; the others show once, few, many or a class for expanded clones.

V: TRBV14
length: 14
D: .
size: .
J: TRBJ1-1
CDR3: CASSQWSPRTEAFF
DNA: TGTGCCAGCAGCCAGTGGAGCCCGAGGACTGAAGCTTTCTTT

V: TRBV5-1
length: 15
D: .
size: .
J: TRBJ2-7
CDR3: CASSLGQGGGDEQYF
DNA: TGCGCCAGCAGCTTGGGGCAGGGAGGGGGTGACGAGCAGTACTTC

V: TRBV7-9
length: 14
D: TRBD1
size: .
J: TRBJ1-6
CDR3: CASSLGDRGRPLHF
DNA: TGTGCCAGCAGCCTGGGGGACAGGGGCCGACCCCTCCACTTT

V: TRBV27
length: 16
D: TRBD1
size: .
J: TRBJ2-7
CDR3: CASTHPGQRSSYEQYF
DNA: TGTGCCAGCACCCACCCGGGACAGCGAAGCTCCTACGAGCAGTACTTC

V: TRBV6-5
length: 15
D: .
size: once
J: TRBJ1-3
CDR3: CASTRDTNSGNTIYF
DNA: TGTGCCAGCACCAGGGATACGAACTCTGGAAACACCATATATTTT

V: TRBV19
length: 12
D: .
size: .
J: TRBJ2-1
CDR3: CASSISHREQFF
DNA: TGTGCCAGTAGTATATCGCATCGGGAGCAGTTCTTC

V: TRBV2
length: 14
D: TRBD1
size: .
J: TRBJ1-2
CDR3: CASTWDSGTYGYTF
DNA: TGTGCCAGCACCTGGGACAGCGGAACCTATGGCTACACCTTC

V: TRBV6-6
length: 15
D: .
size: .
J: TRBJ1-6
CDR3: CASSLREGRVSPLNF
DNA: TGTGCCAGCAGCCTCAGGGAGGGGAGAGTTTCACCCCTCAACTTT

V: TRBV5-4
length: 13
D: TRBD1
size: .
J: TRBJ1-2
CDR3: CDWGDRGGYGYTF
DNA: TGTGACTGGGGGGACAGGGGCGGCTATGGCTACACCTTC

V: TRBV7-2
length: 14
D: .
size: .
J: TRBJ1-4
CDR3: CASSPRGGGEKLFF
DNA: TGTGCCAGCAGCCCTCGGGGGGGTGGCGAAAAACTGTTTTTT

V: TRBV27
length: 13
D: .
size: .
J: TRBJ2-3
CDR3: CASSPYSTDTQYF
DNA: TGTGCCAGCAGTCCTTATAGCACAGATACGCAGTATTTT

V: TRBV29-1
length: 14
D: TRBD1
size: .
J: TRBJ2-1
CDR3: CSVEGDSLYNEQFF
DNA: TGCAGCGTCGAGGGGGACAGTCTCTACAATGAGCAGTTCTTC

V: TRBV28
length: 15
D: .
size: once
J: TRBJ1-2
CDR3: CASNNPGLLPGGYTF
DNA: TGTGCCAGCAATAATCCGGGACTCCTGCCGGGAGGCTACACCTTC

V: TRBV5-1
length: 15
D: TRBD2
size: .
J: TRBJ2-3
CDR3: CASSLRKRETDTQYF
DNA: TGCGCCAGCAGCTTGCGCAAGCGGGAGACAGATACGCAGTATTTT

V: TRBV27
length: 15
D: TRBD1
size: few
J: TRBJ2-3
CDR3: CASRMPGQGTDTQYF
DNA: TGTGCCAGCAGGATGCCGGGACAGGGAACAGATACGCAGTATTTT

V: TRBV28
length: 16
D: TRBD1
size: .
J: TRBJ1-3
CDR3: CASSSDSQGASGTIYF
DNA: TGTGCCAGCAGTTCAGACTCACAGGGGGCGAGTGGCACCATATATTTT

V: TRBV7-8
length: 16
D: .
size: .
J: TRBJ2-1
CDR3: CASSLIGRGSYNEQFF
DNA: TGTGCCAGCAGCTTAATAGGGAGAGGGTCCTACAATGAGCAGTTCTTC

V: TRBV29-1
length: 12
D: .
size: .
J: TRBJ1-1
CDR3: CSGGGQNTEAFF
DNA: TGCAGCGGGGGCGGACAGAACACTGAAGCTTTCTTT

V: TRBV2
length: 15
D: TRBD1
size: few
J: TRBJ2-3
CDR3: CASSYRDRSTDTQYF
DNA: TGTGCCAGCAGTTACCGGGACAGGTCGACAGATACGCAGTATTTT

V: TRBV5-1
length: 16
D: TRBD1
size: once
J: TRBJ2-3
CDR3: CASIKGEQGAIDTQYF
DNA: TGCGCCAGCATTAAAGGGGAACAGGGGGCAATAGATACGCAGTATTTT

V: TRBV5-5
length: 15
D: .
size: .
J: TRBJ2-7
CDR3: CASSLDLNKFYEQYF
DNA: TGTGCCAGCAGCTTGGATTTGAACAAATTCTACGAGCAGTACTTC

V: TRBV30
length: 14
D: .
size: .
J: TRBJ2-5
CDR3: CAWSVRGGRETQYF
DNA: TGTGCCTGGAGTGTCAGGGGCGGCCGGGAGACCCAGTACTTC

V: TRBV7-9
length: 16
D: TRBD1
size: .
J: TRBJ1-1
CDR3: CASSVAGTGGYTEAFF
DNA: TGTGCCAGCAGCGTAGCCGGGACAGGGGGCTACACTGAAGCTTTCTTT

V: TRBV15
length: 13
D: .
size: .
J: TRBJ1-1
CDR3: CATSRPSTGTLSF
DNA: TGTGCCACCAGCAGACCCTCCACAGGGACCCTCTCCTTT

V: TRBV4-2
length: 15
D: .
size: once
J: TRBJ2-7
CDR3: CASSQVQGPMREQYF
DNA: TGTGCCAGCAGCCAAGTTCAGGGGCCCATGAGGGAGCAGTACTTC

V: TRBV7-2
length: 15
D: .
size: .
J: TRBJ2-2
CDR3: CASSLFGGLAGELFF
DNA: TGTGCCAGCAGCTTATTCGGGGGGCTGGCCGGGGAGCTGTTTTTT

V: TRBV6-1
length: 14
D: .
size: .
J: TRBJ1-5
CDR3: CASSTVTPNQPQHF
DNA: TGTGCCAGCAGCACAGTAACTCCCAATCAGCCCCAGCATTTT

V: TRBV6-6
length: 13
D: TRBD1
size: .
J: TRBJ2-7
CDR3: CASSRGQGYEQYF
DNA: TGTGCCAGCAGTCGCGGACAGGGATACGAGCAGTACTTC

V: TRBV2
length: 12
D: .
size: .
J: TRBJ2-3
CDR3: CASRSLTDTQYF
DNA: TGTGCCAGCAGGAGCCTCACAGATACGCAGTATTTT

V: TRBV5-4
length: 13
D: .
size: .
J: TRBJ2-4
CDR3: CASSLPPGHQQYF
DNA: TGTGCCAGCAGCTTGCCCCCCGGACACCAACAGTACTTC

V: TRBV25-1
length: 14
D: .
size: .
J: TRBJ1-2
CDR3: CASSVPGQLYGYTF
DNA: TGTGCCAGCAGTGTTCCCGGACAGCTCTATGGCTACACCTTC

V: TRBV5-5
length: 15
D: TRBD1
size: few
J: TRBJ2-2
CDR3: CASTPGQGAAGELFF
DNA: TGTGCCAGCACACCCGGACAGGGGGCAGCCGGGGAGCTGTTTTTT

V: TRBV15
length: 18
D: TRBD2
size: .
J: TRBJ2-3
CDR3: CATSRDQPAGGGTDTQYF
DNA: TGTGCCACCAGCAGAGATCAGCCAGCGGGGGGGGGCACAGATACGCAGTATTTT

V: TRBV7-8
length: 15
D: .
size: .
J: TRBJ2-3
CDR3: CASSLAPTRADTQYF
DNA: TGTGCCAGCAGCTTAGCACCGACTAGGGCAGATACGCAGTATTTT

V: TRBV4-1
length: 15
D: .
size: .
J: TRBJ1-5
CDR3: CASSQGQDSNQPQHF
DNA: TGCGCCAGCAGCCAAGGACAGGATAGCAATCAGCCCCAGCATTTT

V: TRBV6-1
length: 13
D: .
size: .
J: TRBJ2-3
CDR3: CASSRPSVDTQYF
DNA: TGTGCCAGCAGTCGCCCTAGCGTAGATACGCAGTATTTT

V: TRBV6-1
length: 15
D: .
size: few
J: TRBJ1-5
CDR3: CASSRTASGNQPQHF
DNA: TGTGCCAGCTCCCGGACAGCGAGCGGCAATCAGCCCCAGCATTTT

V: TRBV5-1
length: 13
D: TRBD1
size: .
J: TRBJ2-7
CDR3: CASSGTGSYEQYF
DNA: TGCGCCAGCAGCGGGACAGGGTCCTACGAGCAGTACTTC

V: TRBV28
length: 14
D: .
size: .
J: TRBJ1-3
CDR3: CASSLVGGRNTIYF
DNA: TGTGCCAGCAGTCTAGTGGGGGGACGAAACACCATATATTTT

V: TRBV4-1
length: 15
D: .
size: .
J: TRBJ1-3
CDR3: CASSQDSGPRGTIYF
DNA: TGCGCCAGCAGCCAAGATAGCGGGCCGCGGGGCACCATATATTTT